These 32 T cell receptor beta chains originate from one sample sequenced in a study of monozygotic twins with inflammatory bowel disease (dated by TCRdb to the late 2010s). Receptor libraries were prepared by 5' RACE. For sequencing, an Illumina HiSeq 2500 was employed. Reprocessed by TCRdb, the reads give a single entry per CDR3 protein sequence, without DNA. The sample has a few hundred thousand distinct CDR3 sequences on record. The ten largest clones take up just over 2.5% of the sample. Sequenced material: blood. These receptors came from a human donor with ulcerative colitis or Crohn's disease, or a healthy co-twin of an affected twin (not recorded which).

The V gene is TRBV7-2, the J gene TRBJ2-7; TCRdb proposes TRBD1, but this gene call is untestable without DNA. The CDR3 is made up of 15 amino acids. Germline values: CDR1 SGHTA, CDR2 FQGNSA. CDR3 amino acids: CASSRTGTGENEQYF.

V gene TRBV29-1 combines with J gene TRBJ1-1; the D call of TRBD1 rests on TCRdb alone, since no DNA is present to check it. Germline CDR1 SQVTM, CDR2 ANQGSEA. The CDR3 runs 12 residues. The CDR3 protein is CSVVGQNTEAFF.

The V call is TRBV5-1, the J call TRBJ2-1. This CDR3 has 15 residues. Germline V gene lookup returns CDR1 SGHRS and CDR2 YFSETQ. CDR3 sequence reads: CASSWTDSSYNEQFF.

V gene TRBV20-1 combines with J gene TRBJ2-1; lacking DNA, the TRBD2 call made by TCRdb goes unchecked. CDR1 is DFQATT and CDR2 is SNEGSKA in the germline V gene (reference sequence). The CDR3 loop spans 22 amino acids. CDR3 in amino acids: CSARDIRSTSGGATVLRNEQFF.

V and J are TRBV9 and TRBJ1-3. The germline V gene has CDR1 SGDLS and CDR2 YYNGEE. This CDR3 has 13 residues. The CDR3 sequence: CASSVDLGNTIYF.

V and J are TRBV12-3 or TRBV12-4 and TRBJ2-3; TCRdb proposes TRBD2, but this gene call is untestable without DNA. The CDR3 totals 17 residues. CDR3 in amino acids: CASSRPWTSGSTDTQYF.

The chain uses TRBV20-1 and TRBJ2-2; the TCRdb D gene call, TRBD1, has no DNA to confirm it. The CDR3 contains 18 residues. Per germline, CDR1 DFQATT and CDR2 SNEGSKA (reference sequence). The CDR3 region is CSARADEDRASDTGELFF.

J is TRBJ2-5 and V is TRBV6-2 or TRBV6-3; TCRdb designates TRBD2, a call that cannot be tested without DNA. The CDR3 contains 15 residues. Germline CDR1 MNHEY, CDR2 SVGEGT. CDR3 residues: CASSDQRTFQETQYF.

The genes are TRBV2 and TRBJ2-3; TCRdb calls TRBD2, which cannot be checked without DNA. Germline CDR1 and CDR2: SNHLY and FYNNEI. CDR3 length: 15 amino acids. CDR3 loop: CASRPNSGATDTQYF.

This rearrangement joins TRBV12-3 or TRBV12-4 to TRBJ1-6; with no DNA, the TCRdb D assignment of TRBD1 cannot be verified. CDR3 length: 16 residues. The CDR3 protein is CASSETALGPNSPLHF.

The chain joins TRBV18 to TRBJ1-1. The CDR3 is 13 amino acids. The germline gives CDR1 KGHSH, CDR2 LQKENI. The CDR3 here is CASSRSENTEAFF.

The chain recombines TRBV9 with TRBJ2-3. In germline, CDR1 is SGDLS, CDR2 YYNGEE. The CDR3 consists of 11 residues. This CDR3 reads CASGLSDTQYF.

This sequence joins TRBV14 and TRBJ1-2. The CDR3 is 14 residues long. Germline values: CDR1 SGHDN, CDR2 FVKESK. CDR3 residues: CASSQEAGTYGYTF. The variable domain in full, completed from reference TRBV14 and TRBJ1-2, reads EAGVTQFPSHSVIEKGQTVTLRCDPISGHDNLYWYRRVMGKEIKFLLHFVKESKQDESGMPNNRFLAERTGGTYSTLKVQPAELEDSGVYFCASSQEAGTYGYTFGSGTRLTVV.

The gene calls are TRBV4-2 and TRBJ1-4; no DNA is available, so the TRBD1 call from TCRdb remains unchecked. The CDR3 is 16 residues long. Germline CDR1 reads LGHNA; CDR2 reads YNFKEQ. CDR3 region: CASSQDRQGGNEKLFF.

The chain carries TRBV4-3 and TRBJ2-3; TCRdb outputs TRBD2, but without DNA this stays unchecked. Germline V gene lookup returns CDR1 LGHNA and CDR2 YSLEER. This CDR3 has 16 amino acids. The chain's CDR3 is CASSQVGLVSTDTQYF.

CDR3 region: CASSLNQGTEAFF. The V gene is TRBV7-2, the J gene TRBJ1-1. This CDR3 comprises 13 residues. Germline V gives CDR1 SGHTA, CDR2 FQGNSA.

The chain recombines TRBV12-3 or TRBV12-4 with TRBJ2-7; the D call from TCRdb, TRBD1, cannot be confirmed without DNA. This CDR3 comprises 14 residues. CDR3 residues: CASRTTVNPYEQYF.

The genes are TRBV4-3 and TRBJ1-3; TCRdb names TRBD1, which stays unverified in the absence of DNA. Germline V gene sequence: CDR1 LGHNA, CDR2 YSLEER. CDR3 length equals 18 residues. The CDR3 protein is CASSQARPGQSSGNTIYF.

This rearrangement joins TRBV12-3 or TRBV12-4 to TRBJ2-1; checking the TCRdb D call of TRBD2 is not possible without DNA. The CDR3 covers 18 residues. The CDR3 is CASTPGLAGVSSYNEQFF.

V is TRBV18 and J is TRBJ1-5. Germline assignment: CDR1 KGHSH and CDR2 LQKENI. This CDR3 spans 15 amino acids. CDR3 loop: CASSPKEDGNQPQHF.

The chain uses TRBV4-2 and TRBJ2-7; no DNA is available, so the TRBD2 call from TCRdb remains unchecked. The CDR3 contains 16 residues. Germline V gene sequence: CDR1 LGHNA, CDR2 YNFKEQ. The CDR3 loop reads CASSLPTSGGAYEQYF.

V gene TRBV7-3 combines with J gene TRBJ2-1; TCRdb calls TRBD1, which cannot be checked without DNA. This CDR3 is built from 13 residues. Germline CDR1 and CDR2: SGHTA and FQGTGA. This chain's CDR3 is CASSLTSGGEQFF.

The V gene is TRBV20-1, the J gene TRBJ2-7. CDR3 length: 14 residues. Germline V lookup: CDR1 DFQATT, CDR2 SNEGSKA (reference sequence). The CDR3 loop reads CSASPELHSYEQYF.

The CDR3 protein is CASSPGPGTGYEQYF. The V call is TRBV13, the J call TRBJ2-7; TCRdb's assignment of TRBD1 cannot be checked, as there is no DNA. This CDR3 has 15 amino acids. Germline values: CDR1 PRHDT, CDR2 FYEKMQ (reference sequence).

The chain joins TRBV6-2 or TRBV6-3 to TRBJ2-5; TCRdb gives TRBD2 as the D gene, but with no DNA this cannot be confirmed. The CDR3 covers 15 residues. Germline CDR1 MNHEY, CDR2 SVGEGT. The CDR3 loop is CASSSLQTSRETQYF.

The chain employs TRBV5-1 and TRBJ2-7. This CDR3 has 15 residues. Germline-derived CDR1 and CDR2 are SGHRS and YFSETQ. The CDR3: CASSLAVVTPYEQYF.

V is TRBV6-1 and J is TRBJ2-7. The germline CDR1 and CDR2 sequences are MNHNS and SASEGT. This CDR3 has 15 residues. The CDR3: CASAEVFIAGYEQYF.

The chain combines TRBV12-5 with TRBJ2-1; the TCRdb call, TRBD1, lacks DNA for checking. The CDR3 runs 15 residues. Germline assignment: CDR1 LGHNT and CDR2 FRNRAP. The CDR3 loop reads CASGLGQTLYNEQFF.

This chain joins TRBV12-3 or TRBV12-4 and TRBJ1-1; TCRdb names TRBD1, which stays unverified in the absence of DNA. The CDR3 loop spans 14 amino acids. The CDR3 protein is CASSYGTPTSEAFF.

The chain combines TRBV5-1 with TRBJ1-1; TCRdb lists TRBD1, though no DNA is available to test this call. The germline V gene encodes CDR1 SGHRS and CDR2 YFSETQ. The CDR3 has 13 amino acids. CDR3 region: CASSFGGATEAFF.

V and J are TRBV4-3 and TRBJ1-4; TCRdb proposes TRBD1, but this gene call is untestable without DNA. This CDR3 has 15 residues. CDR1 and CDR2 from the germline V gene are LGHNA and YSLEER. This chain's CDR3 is CASSQRGLGNEKLFF.

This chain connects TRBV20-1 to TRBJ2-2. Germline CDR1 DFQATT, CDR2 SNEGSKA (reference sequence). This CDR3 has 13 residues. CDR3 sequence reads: CSAYGPDTGELFF.